This TCR beta chain came from a study of blood T cell repertoires in COVID-19. Study as a whole: COVID-19 samples from acute and convalescent phases originated in the United States, Italy and Spain.

In terms of age and location, participants ranged from roughly 18 to 95 years and lived in fewer than 30 US areas. Cohorts were assigned according to the clinical history that participants reported. CDR3 length equals 16 residues. The germline V gene encodes CDR1 SGDLS and CDR2 YYNGEE. V lost 0 bases, J lost 3 bases, and 3 bases stayed unmatched. In the study's own analysis: Amplification of reference gene primers provided the estimated nucleated cell counts. Using immunoSEQ multiplex PCR, the repertoire was profiled, and TCRdb retains in-frame clones only, with some absent. That table supplies the V and J calls and clone size; D and trimming were determined from the DNA. The sample lists roughly 170,000 clones; about four fifths were seen once.

The source is a man in his sixties who had recovered from COVID-19. Sequences were obtained from PBMCs or T cells enriched from blood (not recorded which). The V and J genes are TRBV9 and TRBJ2-3, with 11 bases that match TRBD2. Here the CDR3 DNA reads TGTGCCAGCAGCGTAGGTACTAGCGGGAGTACAGATACGCAGTATTTT. Translating it yields CASSVGTSGSTDTQYF.